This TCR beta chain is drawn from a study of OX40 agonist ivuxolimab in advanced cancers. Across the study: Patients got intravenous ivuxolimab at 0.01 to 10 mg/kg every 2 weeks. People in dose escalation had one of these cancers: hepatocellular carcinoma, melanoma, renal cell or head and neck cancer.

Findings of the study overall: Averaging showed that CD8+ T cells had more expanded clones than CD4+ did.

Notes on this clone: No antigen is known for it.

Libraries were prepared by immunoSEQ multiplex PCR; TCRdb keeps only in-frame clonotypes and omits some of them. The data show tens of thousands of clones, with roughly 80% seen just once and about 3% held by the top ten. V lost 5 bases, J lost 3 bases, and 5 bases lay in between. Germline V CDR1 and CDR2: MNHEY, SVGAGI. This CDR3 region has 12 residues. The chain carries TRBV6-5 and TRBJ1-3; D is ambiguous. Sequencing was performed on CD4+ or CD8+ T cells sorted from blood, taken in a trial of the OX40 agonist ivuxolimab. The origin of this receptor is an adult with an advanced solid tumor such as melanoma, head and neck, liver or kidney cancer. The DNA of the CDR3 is TGTGCCAGCAGTGACAATGGAAACACCATATATTTT. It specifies CASSDNGNTIYF.